The sequence of this T cell receptor (beta chain) was determined in a study of T cells after yellow fever vaccination. The study, taken as a whole, reports: Weaker overall, the secondary response nonetheless peaked faster (day 5 versus 15). Clones that expanded after primary vaccination mostly reappeared after the booster (approximately 96% CD4, 88% CD8). One caveat is that FACS-sorted repertoires could contain abundant clonotypes contaminating from the bulk population.

V was cut by 7 bases and J by 3 bases, with 16 bases left in between. The CDR3 contains 15 residues. Germline assignment: CDR1 MNHEY and CDR2 SVGEGT. A 5'RACE template-switching step, the method used to make TCR cDNA, added a universal primer site and UMIs. TCRdb called the 5' RACE reads again in MiXCR, with one record for every CDR3 protein. Among 300,000 to 400,000 distinct CDR3 sequences listed, 6.2% were seen once. This clonotype was counted a few times. The target antigen is unknown. This TCR came from a man aged 25 to 45 who received the YFV17D yellow fever vaccine. Sequenced here: PBMCs, sampled 5 days after the yellow fever booster vaccination. The rearrangement joins TRBV6-2 or TRBV6-3 to TRBJ1-5; possibly TRBD1 for D (6 bases). CDR3 region: CASTRPTGLNQPQHF. The CDR3 DNA reads TGTGCCAGCACCCGACCGACAGGACTCAATCAGCCCCAGCATTTT.